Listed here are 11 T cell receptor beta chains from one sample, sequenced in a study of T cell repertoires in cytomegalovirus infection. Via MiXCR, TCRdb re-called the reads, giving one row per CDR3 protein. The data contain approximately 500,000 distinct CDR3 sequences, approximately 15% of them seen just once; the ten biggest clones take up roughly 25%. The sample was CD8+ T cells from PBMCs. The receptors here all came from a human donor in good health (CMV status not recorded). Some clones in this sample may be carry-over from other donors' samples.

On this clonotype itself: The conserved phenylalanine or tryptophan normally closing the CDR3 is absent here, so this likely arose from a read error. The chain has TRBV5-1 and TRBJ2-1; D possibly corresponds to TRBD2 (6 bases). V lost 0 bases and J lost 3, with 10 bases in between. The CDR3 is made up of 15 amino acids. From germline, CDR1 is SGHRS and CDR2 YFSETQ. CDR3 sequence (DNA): TGCGCCAGCAGCTTGGATAGCGGAAACTACAATGAGCAGTTCTTA. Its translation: CASSLDSGNYNEQFL.

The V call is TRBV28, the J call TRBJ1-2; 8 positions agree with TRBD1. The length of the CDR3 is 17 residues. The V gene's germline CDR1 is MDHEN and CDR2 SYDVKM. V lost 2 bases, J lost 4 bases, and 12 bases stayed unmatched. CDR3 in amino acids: CASSLRSMTGASYGYTF. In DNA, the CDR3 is TGTGCCAGCAGTTTAAGATCCATGACAGGGGCCAGCTATGGCTACACCTTC.

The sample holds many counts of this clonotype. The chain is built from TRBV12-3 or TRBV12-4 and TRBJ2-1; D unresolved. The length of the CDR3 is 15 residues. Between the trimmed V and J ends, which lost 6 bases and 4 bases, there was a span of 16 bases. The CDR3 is CASSHTRNLYNEQFF. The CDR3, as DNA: TGTGCCAGCAGCCACACTCGCAACCTGTACAATGAGCAGTTCTTC.

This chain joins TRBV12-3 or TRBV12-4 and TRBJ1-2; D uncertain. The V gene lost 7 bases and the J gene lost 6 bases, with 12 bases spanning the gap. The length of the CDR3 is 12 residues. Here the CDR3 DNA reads TGTGCCAGCACGATTACAGTTCATGGCTACACCTTC. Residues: CASTITVHGYTF.

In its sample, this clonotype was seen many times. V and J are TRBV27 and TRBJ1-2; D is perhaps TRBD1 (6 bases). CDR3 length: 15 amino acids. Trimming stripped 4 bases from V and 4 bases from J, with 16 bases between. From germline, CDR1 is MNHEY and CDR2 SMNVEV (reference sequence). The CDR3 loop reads CASSSRDNMAYGYTF. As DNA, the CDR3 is TGTGCCAGCAGTTCCCGGGACAACATGGCCTATGGCTACACCTTC.

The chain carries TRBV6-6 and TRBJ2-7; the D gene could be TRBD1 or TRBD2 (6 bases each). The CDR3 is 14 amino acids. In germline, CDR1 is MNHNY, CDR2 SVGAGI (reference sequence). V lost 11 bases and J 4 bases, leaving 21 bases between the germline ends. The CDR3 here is CASSGAGSQYEQYF. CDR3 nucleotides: TGTGCCTCTTCGGGGGCGGGCTCGCAGTACGAGCAGTACTTC.

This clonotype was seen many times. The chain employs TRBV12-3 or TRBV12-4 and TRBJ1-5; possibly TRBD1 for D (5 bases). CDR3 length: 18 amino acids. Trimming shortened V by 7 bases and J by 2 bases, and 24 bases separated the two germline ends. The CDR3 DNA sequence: TGTGCCAGCACCGAAGATGGCGGGGGTTTGGCGGGCAATCAGCCCCAGCATTTT. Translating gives CASTEDGGGLAGNQPQHF.

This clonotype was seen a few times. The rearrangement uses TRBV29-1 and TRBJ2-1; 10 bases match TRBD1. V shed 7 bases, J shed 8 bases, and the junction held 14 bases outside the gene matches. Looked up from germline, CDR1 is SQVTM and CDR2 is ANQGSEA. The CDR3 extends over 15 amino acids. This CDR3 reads CSALHGTGVKYEQFF. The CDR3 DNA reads TGCAGCGCCCTTCACGGGACAGGGGTAAAGTATGAGCAGTTCTTC.

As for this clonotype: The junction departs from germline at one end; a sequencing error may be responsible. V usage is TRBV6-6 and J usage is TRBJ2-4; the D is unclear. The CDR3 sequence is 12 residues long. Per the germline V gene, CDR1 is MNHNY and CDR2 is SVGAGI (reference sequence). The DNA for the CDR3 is TGTGCAACCTTGCGAGGCAAAAACATTCCGTACTTC. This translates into CATLRGKNIPYF.

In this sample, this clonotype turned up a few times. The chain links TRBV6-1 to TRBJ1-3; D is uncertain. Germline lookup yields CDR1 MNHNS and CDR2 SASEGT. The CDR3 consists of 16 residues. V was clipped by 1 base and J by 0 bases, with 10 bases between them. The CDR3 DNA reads TGTGCCAGCAGTGAAGACGGATTACTCTCTGGAAACACCATATATTTT. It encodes CASSEDGLLSGNTIYF.

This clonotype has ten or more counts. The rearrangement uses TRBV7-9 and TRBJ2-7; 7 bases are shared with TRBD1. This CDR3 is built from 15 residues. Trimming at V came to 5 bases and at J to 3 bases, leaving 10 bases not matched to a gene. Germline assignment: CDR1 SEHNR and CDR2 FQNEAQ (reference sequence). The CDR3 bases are TGTGCCAGCAGCAACCGGGACAGAACTTACTACGAGCAGTACTTC. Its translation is CASSNRDRTYYEQYF.